Below are 3 T cell receptor beta chains sequenced from a single sample in a study of Ad26.COV2.S vaccination and SARS-CoV-2 variants. Treatment described: around 19 received Ad26.COV2.S at low or high dose, single or two shots; roughly five received placebo; per-sample allocation not given. Specimen acquisition occurred on day 63 following the initial vaccine or placebo injection. Some clones are missing from TCRdb's copy, which holds only in-frame ones; the method was immunoSEQ multiplex PCR. This sample yields around 340,000 clones, of which 88% are seen a single time; 6.4% belongs to the top ten. The starting material was peripheral blood, obtained in a trial of Ad26.COV2.S vaccine versus placebo. Receptor source: a person between 18 and 60 years old who received the Ad26.COV2.S COVID-19 vaccine or a placebo.

The chain employs TRBV5-4 and TRBJ2-7; a weak D match, TRBD2 (5 bases). V lost 2 bases to trimming and J lost 5 bases, with 11 bases between them. Germline loops: CDR1 SGHNT, CDR2 YYREEE (reference sequence). CDR3 length: 13 residues. Written as DNA, the CDR3 is TGTGCCAGCAGCTTAAGAGGGAGCGACGAGCAGTACTTC. This codes for CASSLRGSDEQYF.

There are a few counts of this clone. The CDR3 region has the DNA TGTGCCTGGAGCGCCATGAGGCGGATCAATCAGCCCCAGCATTTT. Amino acid sequence: CAWSAMRRINQPQHF. The chain couples TRBV30 to TRBJ1-5, with no clear D. V gave up 3 bases and J gave up 3 bases, with 15 bases separating them. Germline CDR1 and CDR2: GTSNPN and SVGIG (reference sequence). This CDR3 is built from 15 residues.

The V call is TRBV28, the J call TRBJ2-3; TRBD2 agrees at 9 bases. CDR3 length: 17 amino acids. Trimming removed 4 bases from V and 3 bases from J; junction bases left unmatched: 11. Germline V gene data show CDR1 as MDHEN and CDR2 as SYDVKM. CDR3 sequence (DNA): TGTGCCAGCAGTTCCCCGATTAGCGGGAGTTGGACAGATACGCAGTATTTT. The encoded protein is CASSSPISGSWTDTQYF.